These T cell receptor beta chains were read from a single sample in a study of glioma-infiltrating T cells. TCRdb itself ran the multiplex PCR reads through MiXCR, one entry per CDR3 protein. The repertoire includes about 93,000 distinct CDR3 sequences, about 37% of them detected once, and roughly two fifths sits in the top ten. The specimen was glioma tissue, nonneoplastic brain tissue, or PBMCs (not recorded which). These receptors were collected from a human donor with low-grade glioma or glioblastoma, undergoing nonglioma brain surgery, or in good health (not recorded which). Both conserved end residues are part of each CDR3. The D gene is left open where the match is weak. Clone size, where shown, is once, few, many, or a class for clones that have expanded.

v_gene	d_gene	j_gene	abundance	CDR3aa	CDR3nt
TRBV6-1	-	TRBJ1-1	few	CANSQGENTEAFF	TGTGCCAACTCGCAAGGGGAGAACACTGAAGCTTTCTTT
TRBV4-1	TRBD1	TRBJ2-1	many	CASSTNSGQGTPEQFF	TGCGCCAGCAGCACTAACTCGGGACAGGGAACACCAGAGCAGTTCTTC
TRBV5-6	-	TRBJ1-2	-	CASSSADYYGYTF	TGTGCCAGCAGCTCGGCAGACTACTATGGCTACACCTTC
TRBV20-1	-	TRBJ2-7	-	CSAVPGTDEQNF	TGCAGTGCAGTTCCGGGGACCGACGAGCAGAACTTC
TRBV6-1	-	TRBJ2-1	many	CASSEVGLSQFF	TGTGCCAGCAGTGAAGTAGGATTATCCCAGTTCTTC
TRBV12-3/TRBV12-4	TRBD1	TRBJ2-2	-	CASTPPTGAGPGGELFF	TGTGCCAGCACCCCGCCGACAGGGGCCGGACCCGGGGGGGAGCTGTTTTTT
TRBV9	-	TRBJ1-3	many	CASSTPSGNTIYF	TGTGCCAGCAGCACCCCCTCTGGAAACACCATATATTTT
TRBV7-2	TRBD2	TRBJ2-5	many	CASSLALAGGPETQYF	TGTGCCAGCAGCTTAGCTCTAGCGGGGGGGCCGGAGACCCAGTACTTC
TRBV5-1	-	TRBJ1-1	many	CASSAGSQTNTEAFF	TGCGCCAGCAGCGCGGGCAGCCAGACGAACACTGAAGCTTTCTTT
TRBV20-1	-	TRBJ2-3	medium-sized	CSARKDPTADTQYF	TGCAGTGCTAGAAAGGACCCTACCGCAGATACGCAGTATTTT
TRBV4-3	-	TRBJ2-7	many	CASSQDMGYEQYF	TGCGCCAGCAGCCAAGATATGGGCTACGAGCAGTACTTC
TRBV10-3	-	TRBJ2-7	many	CAIGEGQGSYEQYF	TGTGCCATCGGGGAGGGGCAGGGGTCCTACGAGCAGTACTTC
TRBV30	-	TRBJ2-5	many	CAWTGVGETQYF	TGTGCCTGGACAGGGGTAGGGGAGACCCAGTACTTC
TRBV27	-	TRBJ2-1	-	CASSLGSPGEQFF	TGTGCCAGCAGTTTGGGCTCCCCCGGTGAGCAGTTCTTC
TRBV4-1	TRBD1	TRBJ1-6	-	CASRQDRGAYNSPLHF	TGCGCCAGCAGACAAGACAGGGGAGCCTATAATTCACCCCTCCACTTT
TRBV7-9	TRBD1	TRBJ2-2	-	CASSASGTGGTGELFF	TGTGCCAGCAGTGCTTCCGGGACAGGGGGCACCGGGGAGCTGTTTTTT
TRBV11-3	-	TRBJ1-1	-	CVSSGGGEGTEAFF	TGTGTCAGCAGCGGGGGGGGCGAGGGCACTGAAGCTTTCTTT
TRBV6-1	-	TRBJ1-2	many	CASSRDTNYGYTF	TGTGCCAGCAGTCGGGACACCAACTATGGCTACACCTTC
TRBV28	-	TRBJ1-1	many	CASSRNRRYTEAFF	TGTGCCAGCAGTCGTAATAGGAGGTACACTGAAGCTTTCTTT
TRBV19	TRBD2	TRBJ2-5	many	CASSPRTSGQETQYF	TGTGCCAGTAGCCCAAGAACTAGCGGACAAGAGACCCAGTACTTC
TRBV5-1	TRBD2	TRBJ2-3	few	CASSPLAGATDTQYF	TGCGCCAGCAGCCCTCTAGCGGGGGCCACAGATACGCAGTATTTT
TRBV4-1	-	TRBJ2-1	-	CASSSNRGTDTQFF	TGCGCCAGCAGCTCCAACCGGGGGACAGATACGCAGTTCTTC
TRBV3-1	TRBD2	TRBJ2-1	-	CASSPGTSGPNERFF	TGCGCCAGCAGCCCCGGGACTAGCGGGCCCAATGAGCGGTTCTTC
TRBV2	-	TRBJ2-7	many	CASRLGAYEQYF	TGTGCCAGCAGGTTGGGGGCTTACGAGCAGTACTTC
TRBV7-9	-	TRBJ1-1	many	CASSLKDKNTEAFF	TGTGCCAGCAGCTTAAAAGACAAGAACACTGAAGCTTTCTTT
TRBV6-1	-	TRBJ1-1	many	CASSSTQNTEAFF	TGTGCCAGCAGTTCGACCCAAAACACTGAAGCTTTCTTT
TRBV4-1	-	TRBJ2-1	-	CASSQEGDYEQFF	TGCGCCAGCAGCCAAGAAGGAGACTATGAGCAGTTCTTC
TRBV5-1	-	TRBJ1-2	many	CASSKIPVEANYGYTF	TGCGCCAGCAGCAAGATTCCAGTCGAAGCTAACTATGGCTACACCTTC
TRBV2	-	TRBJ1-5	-	CASSGEYIETQHF	TGTGCCAGCTCAGGGGAGTACATAGAGACCCAGCATTTT
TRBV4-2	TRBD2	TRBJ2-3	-	CASSQGLAGLTDTQYF	TGTGCCAGCAGCCAAGGGCTAGCGGGCCTCACAGATACGCAGTATTTT
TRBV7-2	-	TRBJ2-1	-	CACSLDVGREQFF	TGTGCATGCAGCTTAGACGTAGGCAGGGAGCAGTTCTTC
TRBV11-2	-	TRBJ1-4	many	CASSLRPGLDLSNEKLFF	TGTGCCAGCAGCTTGCGACCAGGGCTGGATCTGTCTAATGAAAAACTGTTTTTT
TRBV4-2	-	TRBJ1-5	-	CASGLRAAGTAYSNQPQHF	TGTGCCAGCGGCTTAAGGGCGGCCGGTACGGCATATAGCAATCAGCCCCAGCATTTT
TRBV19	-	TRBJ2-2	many	CASSIPGFNTGELFF	TGTGCCAGTAGTATCCCCGGATTTAACACCGGGGAGCTGTTTTTT
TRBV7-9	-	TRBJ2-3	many	CASSLVGLSTDTQYF	TGTGCCAGCAGCTTAGTGGGGCTGAGCACAGATACGCAGTATTTT
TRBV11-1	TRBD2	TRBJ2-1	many	CASSSSGRVYNEQFF	TGTGCCAGCAGCTCTAGCGGGAGGGTCTACAATGAGCAGTTCTTC
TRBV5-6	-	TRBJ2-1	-	CASSKMRGWYNEQFF	TGTGCCAGCAGCAAGATGCGAGGATGGTACAATGAGCAGTTCTTC
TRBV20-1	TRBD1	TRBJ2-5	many	CSAKQQGRQETQYF	TGCAGTGCTAAGCAACAGGGGAGACAAGAGACCCAGTACTTC
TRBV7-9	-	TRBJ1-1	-	CASSDPNLAEAFF	TGTGCCAGCAGCGACCCTAATTTGGCTGAAGCTTTCTTT
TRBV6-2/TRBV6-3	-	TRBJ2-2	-	CARTYRVNTGELFF	TGTGCCAGAACCTACAGGGTGAACACCGGGGAGCTGTTTTTT
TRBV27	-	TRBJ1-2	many	CASSPQGNYGYTF	TGTGCCAGCAGTCCCCAGGGGAACTATGGCTACACCTTC
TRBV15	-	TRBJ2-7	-	CATSRGGGGYEQYF	TGTGCCACCAGCAGGGGCGGAGGGGGTTACGAGCAGTACTTC
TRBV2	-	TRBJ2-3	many	CASSEGTASTDTQYF	TGTGCCAGCAGTGAAGGGACGGCTAGCACAGATACGCAGTATTTT
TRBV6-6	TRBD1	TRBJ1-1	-	CASRDRPNTEAFF	TGTGCCAGCAGGGACAGGCCGAACACTGAAGCTTTCTTT
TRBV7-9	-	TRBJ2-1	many	CASSLLYAYNEQFF	TGTGCCAGCAGCCTCCTCTATGCATACAATGAGCAGTTCTTC
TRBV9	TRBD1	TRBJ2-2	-	CASSAKGQVYTGELFF	TGTGCCAGCAGCGCCAAGGGACAGGTTTACACCGGGGAGCTGTTTTTT
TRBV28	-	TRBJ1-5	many	CASSSPRNNQPQHF	TGTGCCAGCAGTTCACCCCGGAACAATCAGCCCCAGCATTTT
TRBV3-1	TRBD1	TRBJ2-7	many	CASSGRDRGIYEQYF	TGTGCCAGCAGCGGCCGGGACAGGGGTATTTACGAGCAGTACTTC
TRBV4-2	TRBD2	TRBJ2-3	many	CASSQATSGDRDTQYF	TGTGCCAGCAGCCAAGCAACTAGCGGCGACCGTGATACGCAGTATTTT
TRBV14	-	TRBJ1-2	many	CASSRETVDGYTF	TGTGCCAGCAGCCGAGAGACAGTCGACGGCTACACCTTC
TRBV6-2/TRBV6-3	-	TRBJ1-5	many	CASSYNNYQPQHF	TGTGCCAGCAGTTATAATAATTATCAGCCCCAGCATTTT
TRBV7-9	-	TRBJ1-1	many	CASSRLQRNTEAFF	TGTGCCAGCAGCCGCCTCCAGAGGAACACTGAAGCTTTCTTT
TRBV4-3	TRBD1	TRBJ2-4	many	CASSPGQGYNIQYF	TGCGCCAGCAGCCCCGGACAGGGGTATAACATTCAGTACTTC
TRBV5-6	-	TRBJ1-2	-	CASSPKDWSLSGYTF	TGTGCCAGCAGCCCAAAGGACTGGTCCCTCAGCGGCTACACCTTC
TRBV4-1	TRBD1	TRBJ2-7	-	CASSEAGTGIYEQYF	TGTGCCAGCAGTGAAGCCGGGACAGGGATCTACGAGCAGTACTTC
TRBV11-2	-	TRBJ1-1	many	CASSPNLGPWEAFF	TGTGCCAGCAGCCCAAACCTAGGCCCATGGGAAGCTTTCTTT